This is a list of T cell receptor beta chains from one sample in a study of human T cells and chemical hapten exposure. From the RACE reads, TCRdb called clonotypes with MiXCR, one entry per CDR3 protein. The table lists 60,000 to 70,000 distinct CDR3 sequences, 9.5% to 13% of them singletons. Sequenced material: whole blood, taken in connection with sensitization to the hapten diphenylcyclopropenone (DPC). The receptors were sampled from a woman aged 45 to 65 with alopecia areata. Some clones in this sample may be carry-over from other donors' samples. Each CDR3 is given with its conserved first and last residue.

V	J	CDR3
TRBV9	TRBJ2-1	CASSGSSGRYNEQFF
TRBV18	TRBJ2-3	CASSPGRSDTQYF
TRBV20-1	TRBJ2-2	CSARDDKLAGTTGELFF
TRBV5-1	TRBJ2-2	CASSLEVGGFATGELFF
TRBV6-7	TRBJ1-6	CASSYSFGTGIDSPLHF
TRBV7-8	TRBJ2-1	CASSGLGQVYNEQFF
TRBV14	TRBJ1-4	CASSRSGTVYEKLFF
TRBV4-2	TRBJ2-3	CASSLAGVSTDTQYF
TRBV12-3/TRBV12-4	TRBJ1-6	CASSFRGYSPLHF
TRBV2	TRBJ2-5	CASRTGGGTQYF
TRBV15	TRBJ2-1	CATSVGLAGEYYNEQFF
TRBV30	TRBJ1-6	CAWIKGQQNSPLHF
TRBV28	TRBJ2-1	CASSSLLAGGPDEQFF
TRBV30	TRBJ2-5	CAWRYYGGLQETQYF
TRBV6-2/TRBV6-3	TRBJ2-1	CATQRGTYNEQFF
TRBV5-1	TRBJ2-7	CASRRTDSYEQYF
TRBV5-1	TRBJ2-1	CASSSGGGPNNEQFF
TRBV11-2	TRBJ2-7	CASSLFVGSHEQYF
TRBV29-1	TRBJ2-3	CSVGLAGGLIDTQYF
TRBV6-5	TRBJ2-7	CASSPTPQGIDGYEQYF
TRBV7-9	TRBJ2-2	CACNRGLNTGELFF
TRBV11-1	TRBJ2-6	CASSSRRGSGANVLTF
TRBV29-1	TRBJ2-6	CSVEDFPGANVLTF
TRBV7-2	TRBJ1-2	CASSLDGRGYTF
TRBV3-1	TRBJ1-2	CASRRANYGYTF
TRBV28	TRBJ1-6	CASSSGEGFYNSPLHF
TRBV18	TRBJ1-1	CASSPLGRGTEAFF
TRBV6-6	TRBJ2-4	CASTRRQETSGEGDNIQYF
TRBV19	TRBJ2-2	CASSGSGHSPGELFF
TRBV5-4	TRBJ1-4	CASSLAGGAREKLFF
TRBV11-2	TRBJ1-2	CASSLPQGPPDGYTF
TRBV2	TRBJ2-4	CASGSEGMAKNIQYF
TRBV7-9	TRBJ1-4	CASSSPRQGRSEKLFF
TRBV6-5	TRBJ1-4	CASSPRENEKLFF
TRBV27	TRBJ2-7	CASTTWDSRRGAYEQYF
TRBV28	TRBJ2-7	CASSLTQGLYEQYF
TRBV20-1	TRBJ1-2	CSAPSGNGYGYTF
TRBV9	TRBJ2-3	CASSVREEFTYTDTQYF
TRBV20-1	TRBJ2-1	CSAPAGAYNEQFF
TRBV14	TRBJ1-2	CASSQSRKFYGYTF
TRBV11-3	TRBJ2-1	CASSPRSGTSGNEQFF
TRBV28	TRBJ1-2	CASTPAQYGYTF
TRBV28	TRBJ1-1	CASTRPGPNTEAFF
TRBV12-3/TRBV12-4	TRBJ1-2	CASSLDPTPSYGYTF
TRBV9	TRBJ2-3	CASSGTGNLDTQYF